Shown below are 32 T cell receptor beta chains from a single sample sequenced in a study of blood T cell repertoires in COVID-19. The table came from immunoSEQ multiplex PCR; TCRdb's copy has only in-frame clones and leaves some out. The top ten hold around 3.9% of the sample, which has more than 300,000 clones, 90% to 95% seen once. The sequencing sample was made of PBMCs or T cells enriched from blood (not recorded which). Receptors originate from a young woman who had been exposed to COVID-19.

The CDR3 loop reads CASSLFRGTEAFF. The CDR3 DNA sequence: TGTGCCAGCAGCTTATTCAGGGGCACTGAAGCTTTCTTT. The rearrangement uses TRBV7-3 and TRBJ1-1; tentative D call: TRBD1 (6 bases). CDR1 is SGHTA and CDR2 is FQGTGA in the germline V gene. The CDR3 is 13 amino acids. V gave up 2 bases and J gave up 4 bases, with 8 bases separating them.

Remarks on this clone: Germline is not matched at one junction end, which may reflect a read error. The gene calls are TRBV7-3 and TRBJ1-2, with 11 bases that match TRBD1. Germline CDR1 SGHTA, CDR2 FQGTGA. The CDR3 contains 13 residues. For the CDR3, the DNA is TGTGCCAGCAGCCCAAAAGGACAGGGGGCTATTTCCTTC. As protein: CASSPKGQGAISF.

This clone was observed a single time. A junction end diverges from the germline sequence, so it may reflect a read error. The CDR3 DNA sequence: TGTGCCAGCAGTTCAGACAGCCGGTCAAACTTC. This sequence encodes CASSSDSRSNF. This chain connects TRBV28 to TRBJ2-7; D is possibly TRBD1 (5 bases). Germline CDR1 reads MDHEN; CDR2 reads SYDVKM. The CDR3 is 11 amino acids.

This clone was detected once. Here the CDR3 reads CASSLAATGGFGAFF. DNA for the CDR3: TGTGCCAGCAGCTTAGCGGCGACAGGGGGCTTCGGAGCTTTCTTT. The rearrangement uses TRBV7-9 and TRBJ1-1; 10 bases align to TRBD1. CDR1 and CDR2 from the germline V gene are SEHNR and FQNEAQ (reference sequence). V lost 0 bases, J lost 10 bases, and 8 bases stayed unmatched. The CDR3 covers 15 residues.

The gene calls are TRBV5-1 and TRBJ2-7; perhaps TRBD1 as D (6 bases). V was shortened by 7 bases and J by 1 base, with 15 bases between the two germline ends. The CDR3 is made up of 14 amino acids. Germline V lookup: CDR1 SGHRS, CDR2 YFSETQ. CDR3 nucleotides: TGCGCCAGCGGGGGCGTGACGGGTTCCTACGAGCAGTACTTC. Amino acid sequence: CASGGVTGSYEQYF.

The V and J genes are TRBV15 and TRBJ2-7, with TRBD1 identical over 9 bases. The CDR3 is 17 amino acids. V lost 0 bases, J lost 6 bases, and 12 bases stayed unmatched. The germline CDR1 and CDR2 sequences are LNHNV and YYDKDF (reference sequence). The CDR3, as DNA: TGTGCCACCAGCAGAGATCGGTGGGACAGGGCTGGCCGCGAGCAGTACTTC. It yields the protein CATSRDRWDRAGREQYF. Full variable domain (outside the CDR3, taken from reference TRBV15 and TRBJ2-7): DAMVIQNPRYQVTQFGKPVTLSCSQTLNHNVMYWYQQKSSQAPKLLFHYYDKDFNNEADTPDNFQSRRPNTSFCFLDIRSPGLGDTAMYLCATSRDRWDRAGREQYFGPGTRLTVT.

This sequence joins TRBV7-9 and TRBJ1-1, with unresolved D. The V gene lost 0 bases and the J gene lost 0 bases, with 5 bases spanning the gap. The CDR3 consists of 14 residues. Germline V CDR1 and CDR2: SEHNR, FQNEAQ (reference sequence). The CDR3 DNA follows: TGTGCCAGCAGCTTAGCTCAAATGAACACTGAAGCTTTCTTT. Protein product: CASSLAQMNTEAFF.

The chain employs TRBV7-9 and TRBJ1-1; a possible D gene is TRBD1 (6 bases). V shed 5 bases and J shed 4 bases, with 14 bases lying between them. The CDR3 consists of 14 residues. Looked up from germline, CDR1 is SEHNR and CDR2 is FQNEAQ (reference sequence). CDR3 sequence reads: CASSPEGGGTEAFF. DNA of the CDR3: TGTGCCAGCAGCCCCGAGGGGGGGGGCACTGAAGCTTTCTTT.

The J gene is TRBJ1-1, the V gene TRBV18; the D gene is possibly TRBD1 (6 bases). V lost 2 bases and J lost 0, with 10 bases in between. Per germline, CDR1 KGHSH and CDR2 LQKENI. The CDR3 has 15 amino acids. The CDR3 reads CASSPRGHMNTEAFF. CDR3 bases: TGTGCCAGCTCACCAAGGGGACACATGAACACTGAAGCTTTCTTT.

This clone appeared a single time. The CDR3 loop reads CAIRTAGDSSGYTF. The CDR3 DNA follows: TGTGCCATCAGGACCGCCGGGGACAGCTCTGGCTACACCTTC. V usage is TRBV10-3 and J usage is TRBJ1-2; 7 bases are shared with TRBD1. Germline-derived CDR1 and CDR2 are ENHRY and SYGVKD. After removal of 6 bases from V and 7 bases from J, the junction contained 11 bases not matched to a gene. The CDR3 spans 14 residues.

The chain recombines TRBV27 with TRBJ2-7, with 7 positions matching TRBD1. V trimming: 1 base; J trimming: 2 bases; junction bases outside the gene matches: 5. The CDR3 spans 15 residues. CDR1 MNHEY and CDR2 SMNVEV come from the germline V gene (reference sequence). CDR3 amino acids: CASSLWAGGAYEQYF. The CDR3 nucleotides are TGTGCCAGCAGTTTATGGGCAGGGGGTGCCTACGAGCAGTACTTC.

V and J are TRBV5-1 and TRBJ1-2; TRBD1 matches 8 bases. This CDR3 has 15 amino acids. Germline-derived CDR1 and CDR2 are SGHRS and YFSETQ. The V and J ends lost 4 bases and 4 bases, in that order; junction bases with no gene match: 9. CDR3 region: CASSLDRGSPYGYTF. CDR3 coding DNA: TGCGCCAGCAGCCTTGACAGGGGCTCTCCCTATGGCTACACCTTC.

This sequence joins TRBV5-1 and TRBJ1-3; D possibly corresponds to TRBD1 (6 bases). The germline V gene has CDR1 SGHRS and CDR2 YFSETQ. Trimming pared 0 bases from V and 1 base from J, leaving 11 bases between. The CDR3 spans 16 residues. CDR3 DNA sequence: TGCGCCAGCAGCTTGGCACAGGGAATGTCTGGAAACACCATATATTTT. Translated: CASSLAQGMSGNTIYF.

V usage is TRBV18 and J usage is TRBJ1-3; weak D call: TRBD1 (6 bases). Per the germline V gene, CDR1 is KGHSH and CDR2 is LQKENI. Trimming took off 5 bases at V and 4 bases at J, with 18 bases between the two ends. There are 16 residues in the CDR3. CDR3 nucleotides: TGTGCCAGCTCAACGTTGGCGCGGACAGAGGGAAACACCATATATTTT. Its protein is CASSTLARTEGNTIYF.

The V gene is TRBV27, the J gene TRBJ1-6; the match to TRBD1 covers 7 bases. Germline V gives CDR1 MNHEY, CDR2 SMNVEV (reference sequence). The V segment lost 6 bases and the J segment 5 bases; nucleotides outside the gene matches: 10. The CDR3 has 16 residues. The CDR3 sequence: CASRGDSSPDNSPLHF. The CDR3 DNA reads TGTGCCAGCAGGGGGGACAGCAGCCCCGATAATTCACCCCTCCACTTT.

In DNA, the CDR3 is TGTGCCAGCAGCGCCCAGGGACAGGGAATTAACTATGGCTACACCTTC. Its translation: CASSAQGQGINYGYTF. The gene calls are TRBV7-2 and TRBJ1-2, with TRBD1 matching over 9 bases. CDR3 length equals 16 residues. Trimming at V came to 5 bases and at J to 1 base, leaving 8 bases not matched to a gene. The V gene's germline CDR1 is SGHTA and CDR2 FQGNSA.

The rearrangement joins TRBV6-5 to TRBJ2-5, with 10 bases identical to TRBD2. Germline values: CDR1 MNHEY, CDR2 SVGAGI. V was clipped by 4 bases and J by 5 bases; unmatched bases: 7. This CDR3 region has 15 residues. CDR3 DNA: TGTGCCAGCAGTTTGGAGCGGGGGGGCTCTGAGACCCAGTACTTC. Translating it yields CASSLERGGSETQYF.

This CDR3 is CASSEGSLAPPLIYNEQFF. The CDR3 region has the DNA TGTGCCAGCAGTGAAGGATCCCTAGCGCCCCCCCTGATATACAATGAGCAGTTCTTC. The V call is TRBV6-1, the J call TRBJ2-1; D is possibly TRBD2 (6 bases). The germline CDR1 and CDR2 sequences are MNHNS and SASEGT. CDR3 length: 19 amino acids. Deletions cut 1 base from V and 4 bases from J, with 23 bases between.

In nucleotides, the CDR3 is TGCGCCAGCAGCTTGTCATCCGGGACTTCCTACGAGCAGTACTTC. Amino acid sequence: CASSLSSGTSYEQYF. V and J are TRBV5-1 and TRBJ2-7, with D possibly matching TRBD2 (6 bases). The length of the CDR3 is 15 residues. The germline V gene encodes CDR1 SGHRS and CDR2 YFSETQ. Trimming took 1 base from V and 1 from J, leaving 12 bases between them.

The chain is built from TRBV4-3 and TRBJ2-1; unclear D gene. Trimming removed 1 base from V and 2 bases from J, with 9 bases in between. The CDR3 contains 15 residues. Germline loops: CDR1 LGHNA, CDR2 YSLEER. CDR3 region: CASSQVAYAYNEQFF. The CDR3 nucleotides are TGCGCCAGCAGCCAAGTGGCTTACGCCTACAATGAGCAGTTCTTC.

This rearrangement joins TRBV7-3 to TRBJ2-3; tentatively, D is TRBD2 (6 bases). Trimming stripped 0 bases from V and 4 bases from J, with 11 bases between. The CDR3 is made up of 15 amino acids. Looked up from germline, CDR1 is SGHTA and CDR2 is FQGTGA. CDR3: CASSLTGGAADTQYF. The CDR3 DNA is TGTGCCAGCAGCTTAACCGGCGGGGCGGCAGATACGCAGTATTTT. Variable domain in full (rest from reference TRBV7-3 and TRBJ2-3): GAGVSQTPSNKVTEKGKYVELRCDPISGHTALYWYRQSLGQGPEFLIYFQGTGAADDSGLPNDRFFAVRPEGSVSTLKIQRTERGDSAVYLCASSLTGGAADTQYFGPGTRLTVL.

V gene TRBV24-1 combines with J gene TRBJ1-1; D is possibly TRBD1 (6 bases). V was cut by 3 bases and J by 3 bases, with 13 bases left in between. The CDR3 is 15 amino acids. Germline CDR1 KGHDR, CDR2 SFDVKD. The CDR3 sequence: CATSDAGAGDTEAFF. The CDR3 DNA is TGTGCCACCAGTGATGCGGGGGCTGGGGACACTGAAGCTTTCTTT.

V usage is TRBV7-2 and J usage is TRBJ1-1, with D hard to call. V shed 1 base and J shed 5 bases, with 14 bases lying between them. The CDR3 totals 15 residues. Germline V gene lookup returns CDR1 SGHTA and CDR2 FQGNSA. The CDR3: CASSLGLTLRTEAFF. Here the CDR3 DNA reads TGTGCCAGCAGCTTAGGTCTGACTCTACGGACTGAAGCTTTCTTT.

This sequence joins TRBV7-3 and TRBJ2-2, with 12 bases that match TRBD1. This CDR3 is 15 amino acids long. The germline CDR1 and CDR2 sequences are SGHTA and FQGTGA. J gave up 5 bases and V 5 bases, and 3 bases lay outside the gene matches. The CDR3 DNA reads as TGTGCCAGCAGCCTGGGACAGGGGGCAACCGGGGAGCTGTTTTTT. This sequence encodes CASSLGQGATGELFF.

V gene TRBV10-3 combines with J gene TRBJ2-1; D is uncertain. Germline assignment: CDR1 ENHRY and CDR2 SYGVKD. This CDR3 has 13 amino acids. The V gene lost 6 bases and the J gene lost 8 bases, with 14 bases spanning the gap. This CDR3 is CAIRGLRLDEQFF. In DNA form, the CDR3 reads TGTGCCATCAGGGGCCTAAGGTTGGATGAGCAGTTCTTC.

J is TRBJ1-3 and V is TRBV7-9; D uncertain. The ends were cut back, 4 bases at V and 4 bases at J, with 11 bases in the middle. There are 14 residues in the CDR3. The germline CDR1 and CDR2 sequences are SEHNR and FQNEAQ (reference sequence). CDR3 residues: CASSSHRGGNTIYF. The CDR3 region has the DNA TGTGCCAGCAGCTCCCATCGGGGAGGAAACACCATATATTTT.

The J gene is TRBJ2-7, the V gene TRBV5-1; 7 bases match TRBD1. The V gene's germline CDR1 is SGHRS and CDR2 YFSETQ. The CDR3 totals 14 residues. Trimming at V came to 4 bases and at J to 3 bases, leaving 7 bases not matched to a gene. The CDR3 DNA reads TGCGCCAGCAGCATGACAGGGATACACTACGAGCAGTACTTC. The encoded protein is CASSMTGIHYEQYF.

CDR3 residues: CSVETFRRNTIYF. Written as DNA, the CDR3 is TGCAGCGTCGAGACATTCCGGAGGAACACCATATATTTT. The rearrangement uses TRBV29-1 and TRBJ1-3; D not certain. From germline, CDR1 is SQVTM and CDR2 ANQGSEA. V lost 6 bases to trimming and J lost 7 bases, with 16 bases between them. The CDR3 is made up of 13 amino acids.

Here the CDR3 DNA reads TGTGCCAGTACCACCACCAGGTTCGGAGGGGACTATAATTCACCCCTCCACTTT. Translating gives CASTTTRFGGDYNSPLHF. The rearrangement uses TRBV19 and TRBJ1-6, with D possibly matching TRBD1 (5 bases). Germline assignment: CDR1 LNHDA and CDR2 SQIVND (reference sequence). Trimming removed 7 bases at V and 3 bases at J, with 22 bases between. The CDR3 consists of 18 residues. Filled out from reference TRBV19 and TRBJ1-6, the complete variable domain reads DGGITQSPKYLFRKEGQNVTLSCEQNLNHDAMYWYRQDPGQGLRLIYYSQIVNDFQKGDIAEGYSVSREKKESFPLTVTSAQKNPTAFYLCASTTTRFGGDYNSPLHFGNGTRLTVT.

The CDR3 sequence: CASSEYREYGYTF. The CDR3 DNA follows: TGCGCCAGCAGTGAGTACAGGGAGTATGGCTACACCTTC. The chain recombines TRBV10-2 with TRBJ1-2; weak D call: TRBD1 (6 bases). There are 13 residues in the CDR3. Trimming left V 1 base short and J 5 bases short, with 8 bases between. The germline gives CDR1 WSHSY, CDR2 SAAADI.

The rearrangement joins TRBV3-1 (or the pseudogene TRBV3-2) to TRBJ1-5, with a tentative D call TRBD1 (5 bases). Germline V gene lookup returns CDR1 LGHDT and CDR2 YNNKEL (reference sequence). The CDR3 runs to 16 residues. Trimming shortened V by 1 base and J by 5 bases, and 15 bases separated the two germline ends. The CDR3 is CASSQGKGRVDQPQHF. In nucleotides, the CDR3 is TGTGCCAGCAGCCAAGGGAAAGGCAGGGTTGATCAGCCCCAGCATTTT.

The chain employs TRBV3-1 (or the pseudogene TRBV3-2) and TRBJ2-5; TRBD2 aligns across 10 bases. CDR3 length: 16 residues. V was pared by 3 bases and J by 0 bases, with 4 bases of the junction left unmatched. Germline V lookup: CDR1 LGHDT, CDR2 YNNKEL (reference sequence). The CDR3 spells CASSQSTSGYQETQYF. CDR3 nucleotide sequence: TGTGCCAGCAGCCAGTCGACTAGCGGGTACCAAGAGACCCAGTACTTC.